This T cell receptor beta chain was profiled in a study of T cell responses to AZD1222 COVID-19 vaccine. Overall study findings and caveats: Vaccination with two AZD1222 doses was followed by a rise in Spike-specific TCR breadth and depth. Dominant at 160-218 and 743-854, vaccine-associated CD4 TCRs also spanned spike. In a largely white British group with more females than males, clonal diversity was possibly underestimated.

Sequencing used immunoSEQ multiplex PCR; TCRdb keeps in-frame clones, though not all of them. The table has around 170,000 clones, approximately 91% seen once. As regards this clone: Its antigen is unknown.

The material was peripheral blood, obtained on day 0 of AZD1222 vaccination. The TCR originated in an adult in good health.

The CDR3 sequence is CASSRTKTGRYNSPLHF. CDR3 coding DNA: TGCGCCAGCAGCCGCACAAAGACAGGGCGGTATAATTCACCCCTCCACTTT. V usage is TRBV5-1 and J usage is TRBJ1-6; TRBD1 aligns across 7 bases. The CDR3 consists of 17 residues. Germline CDR1 is SGHRS and CDR2 is YFSETQ. The junction had 11 bases not matched to a gene; V was cut back by 4 bases and J by 4 bases.